This T cell receptor (beta chain) was documented in a study of blood T cell repertoires in COVID-19. The data were produced by immunoSEQ multiplex PCR, yet TCRdb's version contains in-frame clones alone and is incomplete. Among more than 150,000 clones, about 85% were seen once, and the ten largest hold 2.4%. Germline V gene data show CDR1 as MNHEY and CDR2 as SMNVEV (reference sequence). The CDR3 consists of 14 residues. V gave up 5 bases and J gave up 2 bases, with 10 bases separating them. The rearrangement uses TRBV27 and TRBJ1-5; tentatively, D is TRBD1 (6 bases). Sequenced sample: peripheral blood. The TCR originated in a woman between 70 and 85 years old with acute or convalescent COVID-19. As DNA, the CDR3 is TGTGCCAGCAGTAACCGACAGGGCAATCAGCCCCAGCATTTT. It yields the protein CASSNRQGNQPQHF.